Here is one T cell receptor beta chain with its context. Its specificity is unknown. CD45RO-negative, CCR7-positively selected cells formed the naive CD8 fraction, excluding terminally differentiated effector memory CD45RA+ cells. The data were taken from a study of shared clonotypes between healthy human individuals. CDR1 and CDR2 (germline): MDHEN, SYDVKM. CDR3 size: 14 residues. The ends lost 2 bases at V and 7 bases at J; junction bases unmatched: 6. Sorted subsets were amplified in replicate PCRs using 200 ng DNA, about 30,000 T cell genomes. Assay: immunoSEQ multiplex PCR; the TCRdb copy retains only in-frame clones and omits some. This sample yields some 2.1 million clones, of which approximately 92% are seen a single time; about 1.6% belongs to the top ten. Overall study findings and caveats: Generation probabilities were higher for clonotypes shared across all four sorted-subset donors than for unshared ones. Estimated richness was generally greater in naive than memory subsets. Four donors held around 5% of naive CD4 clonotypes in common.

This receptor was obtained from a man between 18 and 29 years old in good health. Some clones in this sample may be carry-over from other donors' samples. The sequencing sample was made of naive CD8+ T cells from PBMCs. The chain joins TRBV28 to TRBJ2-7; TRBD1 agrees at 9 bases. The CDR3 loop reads CASSLAQGASEQYF. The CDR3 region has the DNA TGTGCCAGCAGTTTAGCACAGGGGGCGAGTGAGCAGTACTTC.